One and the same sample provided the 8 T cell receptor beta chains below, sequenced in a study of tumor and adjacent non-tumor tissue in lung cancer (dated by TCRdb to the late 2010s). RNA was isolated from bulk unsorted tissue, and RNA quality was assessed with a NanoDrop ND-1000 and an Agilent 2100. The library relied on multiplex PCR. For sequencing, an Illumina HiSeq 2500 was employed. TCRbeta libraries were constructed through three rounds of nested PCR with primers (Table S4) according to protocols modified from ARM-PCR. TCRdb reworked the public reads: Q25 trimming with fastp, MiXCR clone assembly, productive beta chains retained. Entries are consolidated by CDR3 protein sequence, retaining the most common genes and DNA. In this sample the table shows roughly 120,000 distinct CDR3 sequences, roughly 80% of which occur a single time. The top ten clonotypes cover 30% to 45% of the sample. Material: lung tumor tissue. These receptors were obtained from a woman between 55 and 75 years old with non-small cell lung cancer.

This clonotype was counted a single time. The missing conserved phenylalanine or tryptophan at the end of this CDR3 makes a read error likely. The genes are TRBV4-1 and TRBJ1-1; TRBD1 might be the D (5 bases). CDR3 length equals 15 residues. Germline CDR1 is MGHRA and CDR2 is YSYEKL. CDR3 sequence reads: CASRQDFGRATKAFL. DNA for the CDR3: TGCGCCAGCAGACAAGATTTCGGCAGGGCTACTAAAGCTTTCCTT.

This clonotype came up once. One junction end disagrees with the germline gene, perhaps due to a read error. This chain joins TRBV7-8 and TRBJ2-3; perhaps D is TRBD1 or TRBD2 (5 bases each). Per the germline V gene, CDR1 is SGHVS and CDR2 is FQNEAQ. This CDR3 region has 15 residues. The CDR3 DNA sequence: TGTGCCAGCAGCTTCGGGACGGCTAGCATAGATACGCACTATTTT. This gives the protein CASSFGTASIDTHYF.

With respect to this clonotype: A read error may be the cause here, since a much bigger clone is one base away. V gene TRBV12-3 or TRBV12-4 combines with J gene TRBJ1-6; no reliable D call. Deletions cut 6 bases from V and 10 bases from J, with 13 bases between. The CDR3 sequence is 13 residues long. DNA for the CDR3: TGTGCCAGCAGATGGGTACGGGAGTCACCCCTCCACTTT. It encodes CASRWVRESPLHF.

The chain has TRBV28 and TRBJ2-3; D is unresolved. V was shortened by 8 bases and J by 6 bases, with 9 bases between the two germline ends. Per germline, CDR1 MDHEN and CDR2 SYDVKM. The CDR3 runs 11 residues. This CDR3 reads CASDRADTQYF. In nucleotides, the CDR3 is TGTGCCAGCGATAGGGCCGATACGCAGTATTTT.

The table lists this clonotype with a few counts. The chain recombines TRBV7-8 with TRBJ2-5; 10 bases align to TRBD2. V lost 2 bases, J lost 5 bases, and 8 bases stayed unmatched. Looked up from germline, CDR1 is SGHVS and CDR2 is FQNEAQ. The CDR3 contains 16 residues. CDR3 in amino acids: CASSLTTSGARETQYF. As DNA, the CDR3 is TGTGCCAGCAGCTTAACTACTAGCGGGGCAAGGGAGACCCAGTACTTC.

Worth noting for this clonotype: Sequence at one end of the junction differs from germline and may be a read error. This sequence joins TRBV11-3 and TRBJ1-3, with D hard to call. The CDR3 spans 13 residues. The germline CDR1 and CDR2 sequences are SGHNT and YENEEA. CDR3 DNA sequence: TGTGCCACCAGAGAGGACTCTGGAAACACCATATGTTTT. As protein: CATREDSGNTICF.

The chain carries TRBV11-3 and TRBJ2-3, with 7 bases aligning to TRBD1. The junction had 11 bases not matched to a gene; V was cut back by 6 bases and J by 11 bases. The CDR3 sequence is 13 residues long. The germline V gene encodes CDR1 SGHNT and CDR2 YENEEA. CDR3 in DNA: TGTGCCAGCAGACGGGACAGCAGGGAAATGCAGTATTTT. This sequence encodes CASRRDSREMQYF.

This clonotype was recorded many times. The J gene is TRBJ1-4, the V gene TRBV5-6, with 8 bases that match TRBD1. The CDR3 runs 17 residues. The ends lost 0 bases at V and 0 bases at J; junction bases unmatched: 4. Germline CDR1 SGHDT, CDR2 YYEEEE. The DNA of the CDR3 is TGTGCCAGCAGCTTGGACAGGGGGATCGCAACTAATGAAAAACTGTTTTTT. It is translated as CASSLDRGIATNEKLFF.